This note documents a single TCR beta chain sequence. This clone's antigen is unknown. This could be a read error, since a much larger clone is one nucleotide away. This entry is derived from a study of neurological immune-mediated disorders (dated by TCRdb to about 2019). With respect to the entire study: Peripheral blood TCR-beta repertoires from patients with HTLV-I-associated myelopathy (HAM/TSP), patients with multiple sclerosis, and healthy controls were compared in the study using UMI-based sequencing. The cohort was made up of 68 subjects, consisting of some 15 HAM/TSP patients, 34 multiple sclerosis patients and around 20 healthy controls. Longitudinal samples, technical triplicates and paired sorted CD4+ and CD8+ T-cell subsets, alongside PBMC samples, were included among the 90 to 130 TCR-beta libraries. What the research found in general, with its limitations: Expanded clones from different subjects shared no identical CDR3 amino acid sequences, which suggests that TCR-beta repertoires were private in all groups. TCR clonal expansion was greatest in HAM/TSP patients and smallest in MS patients, who ranked below even healthy controls.

To synthesize cDNA, template-switch 5'RACE was performed with a primer carrying a 10-nucleotide random unique molecular identifier so that each TCR transcript was tagged. Every sequencing run covered 15-18 subjects and yielded more than 160 million TCR-beta sequences. The RNeasy kit was used for extraction of total RNA. The KAPA Real-time Library Amplification kit was used to amplify TCR-beta VDJ regions with primers targeting the TCR constant region and the 5'RACE anchor. A first PCR added sample indexes and Illumina adaptors, after which a second PCR increased the library yield. After Ampure bead purification, the roughly 650 bp TCR product was size-selected on a 2% E-gel SizeSelection system. Before pooling, library quality was assessed on a Bioanalyzer, concentration was determined with Qubit, and library quantification was performed with the Kapa Library Quantification kit. An Illumina HiSeq 2500 sequenced the libraries paired-end 2 x 150 bp. To increase sequence diversity, about 25-30% phiX was spiked into each library pool. Turning to the authors' computational methods: Quality-filtered reads were processed with the UMI-based MiGEC pipeline, which removed over 75% of raw TCR sequences during error correction. IMGT germline references were used for alignment of VDJ genes, and clonotypes were defined by a unique CDR3 amino acid sequence together with V-J genes. Clonal expansion, Shannon diversity and CDR3 relatedness (CalcPairwiseDistances, ClusterSamples) were evaluated with VDJtools, and phylogenetic trees were built with CLCbio workbench. Clones with at least 8 unique UMIs were defined as expanded, with this threshold being based on coefficient-of-variation modelling across technical triplicates. Using fastp at Q25 and MiXCR, TCRdb reprocessed the public reads and kept productive beta chains. Rows with a matching CDR3 protein are joined into one entry that keeps the most common DNA and genes. For this entry, the V and J calls and clone size follow TCRdb and not the study's own pipeline. For this sample the table gives 50,000 or so distinct CDR3 sequences, of which about 26% were detected only once. The top ten constitute 20% to 25% of the sample.

The healthy controls were volunteers from blood banks in Maryland, USA. Unsorted PBMC libraries were generated from 2 million PBMCs stored in RNAlater at -80 °C until RNA extraction. Peripheral blood underwent Ficoll-Hypaque density gradient centrifugation to isolate PBMCs, which were then cryopreserved in liquid nitrogen. CDR1 DFQATT and CDR2 SNEGSKA are derived from the germline V gene (reference sequence). From cysteine to phenylalanine, the CDR3 is 14 amino acids long. The DNA shown is the 42-base CDR3, in frame from base 1. The clonotype originates from a woman in her seventies in good health. Sequencing was carried out using PBMCs. The chain was built from TRBV20-1 and TRBJ2-7; no D gene is confidently identified. The nucleotide sequence reads TGCAGTGCCCCCTCCGCCCTCCTCTCCTACGACCAGTACTTC. It codes for CSAPSALLSYDQYF.